What follows are 32 T cell receptor beta chains derived from one specimen sequenced in a study of identical twins. Each CDR3 protein is one row after TCRdb ran MiXCR on the 5' RACE reads. The profile shows some 200,000 distinct CDR3 sequences, around 8.1% of them singletons. These same data were also listed under a study on yellow fever vaccine responses in identical twins.

Material: memory (CD45RO+) T cells sorted from blood. Every receptor here comes from a woman aged 18-29 years in good health.

This clonotype has a handful of counts. The chain carries TRBV7-2 and TRBJ2-2, with D tentatively TRBD2 (5 bases). This CDR3 spans 16 amino acids. With 6 bases removed from V and 5 bases from J, the gap between germline ends came to 19 bases. Germline V gives CDR1 SGHTA, CDR2 FQGNSA. The DNA for the CDR3 is TGTGCCAGCAGACTAGTGTCCGTAACTGGGACCGGGGAGCTGTTTTTT. The encoded protein is CASRLVSVTGTGELFF.

This rearrangement joins TRBV28 to TRBJ1-3; 8 nucleotides line up with TRBD1. The germline V gene encodes CDR1 MDHEN and CDR2 SYDVKM. The junction had 17 bases not matched to a gene; V was cut back by 3 bases and J by 4 bases. CDR3 length equals 19 residues. The CDR3 region is CASSFFLLGPTGGGNTIYF. CDR3 DNA: TGTGCCAGCAGTTTTTTCCTCTTAGGCCCTACAGGGGGAGGAAACACCATATATTTT.

The table lists this clonotype with a few counts. The rearrangement joins TRBV15 to TRBJ1-2; TRBD1 aligns across 9 bases. The CDR3 length is 18 residues. V lost 1 base and J lost 4; bases outside the gene matches: 13. The germline V gene has CDR1 LNHNV and CDR2 YYDKDF (reference sequence). The CDR3 spells CATSRGKDRGFGSYGYTF. The CDR3 region has the DNA TGTGCCACCAGCAGAGGCAAGGACAGGGGATTTGGGTCCTATGGCTACACCTTC.

There are a few counts of this clonotype. J is TRBJ2-2 and V is TRBV5-6, with D tentatively TRBD2 (6 bases). Per the germline V gene, CDR1 is SGHDT and CDR2 is YYEEEE. V lost 4 bases and J lost 1, with 17 bases in between. The length of the CDR3 is 17 residues. This CDR3 reads CASSLPTGLLNTGELFF. The CDR3 DNA sequence: TGTGCCAGCAGCCTGCCGACGGGACTTTTGAACACCGGGGAGCTGTTTTTT.

This clonotype has at least ten counts. V gene TRBV5-1 combines with J gene TRBJ2-3; TRBD2 matches at 9 bases. CDR1 is SGHRS and CDR2 is YFSETQ in the germline V gene. This CDR3 is built from 15 residues. V was clipped by 0 bases and J by 4 bases; unmatched bases: 3. In DNA form, the CDR3 reads TGCGCCAGCAGCTTGGTAGCGGGAGCCGCAGATACGCAGTATTTT. It is translated as CASSLVAGAADTQYF.

This clonotype was seen only a few times. V is TRBV20-1 and J is TRBJ2-1, with a tentative D call TRBD2 (5 bases). V dropped 3 bases and J dropped 0 bases, with 15 bases sitting between them. In germline, CDR1 is DFQATT, CDR2 SNEGSKA (reference sequence). This CDR3 has 16 residues. The CDR3: CSARVLAGSSYNEQFF. The CDR3 bases are TGCAGTGCTAGGGTCCTTGCGGGTAGCTCCTACAATGAGCAGTTCTTC.

This clonotype was seen at least ten times. The V and J genes are TRBV7-9 and TRBJ2-2; no clear D gene. CDR1 is SEHNR and CDR2 is FQNEAQ in the germline V gene (reference sequence). Trimming pared 5 bases from V and 8 bases from J, leaving 15 bases between. This CDR3 contains 14 residues. DNA of the CDR3: TGTGCCAGCAGCGTAACGCTGGGTCCGGGGGAGCTGTTTTTT. Its protein product is CASSVTLGPGELFF.

This clonotype occurred a few times. The V call is TRBV7-2, the J call TRBJ2-3; 9 bases agree with TRBD2. V lost 6 bases to trimming and J lost 2 bases; unmatched junction nucleotides: 6. CDR3 length equals 15 residues. The germline gives CDR1 SGHTA, CDR2 FQGNSA. Here the CDR3 DNA reads TGTGCCAGCAGGTTTAGGGGACTAGCCACAGATACGCAGTATTTT. Encoded protein: CASRFRGLATDTQYF.

The chain has TRBV12-3 or TRBV12-4 and TRBJ1-2; D may be TRBD1 (5 bases). CDR3 size: 13 residues. V lost 7 bases to trimming and J lost 3 bases, with 12 bases between them. The CDR3 loop is CASTLGEDYGYTF. DNA for the CDR3: TGTGCCAGCACTTTGGGGGAGGACTATGGCTACACCTTC.

This clonotype was counted at least ten times. This rearrangement joins TRBV5-1 to TRBJ2-1, with D tentatively TRBD2 (5 bases). The CDR3 covers 15 residues. Trimming removed 5 bases from V and 1 base from J, with 13 bases in between. Germline V lookup: CDR1 SGHRS, CDR2 YFSETQ. The CDR3 region is CASRTDGVSYNEQFF. For the CDR3, the DNA is TGCGCCAGCAGGACTGACGGGGTATCCTACAATGAGCAGTTCTTC. The full variable domain, completed using reference TRBV5-1 and TRBJ2-1, is KAGVTQTPRYLIKTRGQQVTLSCSPISGHRSVSWYQQTPGQGLQFLFEYFSETQRNKGNFPGRFSGRQFSNSRSEMNVSTLELGDSALYLCASRTDGVSYNEQFFGPGTRLTVL.

This chain uses TRBV7-9 with TRBJ2-7, with D possibly TRBD1 on 6 matching bases. The V and J ends lost 1 base and 3 bases respectively, with 13 bases between them. The V gene's germline CDR1 is SEHNR and CDR2 FQNEAQ (reference sequence). CDR3 length: 15 residues. The CDR3 bases are TGTGCCAGCAGCTTAGGAGACAGGACTTACTACGAGCAGTACTTC. Translated, it gives CASSLGDRTYYEQYF.

In its sample, this clonotype was seen a few times. The chain recombines TRBV28 with TRBJ2-7; D perhaps matches TRBD2 (6 bases). Germline assignment: CDR1 MDHEN and CDR2 SYDVKM. This CDR3 is 13 amino acids long. Trimming took off 11 bases at V and 0 bases at J, with 14 bases between the two ends. CDR3 DNA: TGTGCCGGACTCCGGGGGAGCTCCTACGAGCAGTACTTC. This translates into CAGLRGSSYEQYF.

This clonotype turned up a few times. The V call is TRBV29-1, the J call TRBJ1-6; 12 nucleotides agree with TRBD1. Per the germline V gene, CDR1 is SQVTM and CDR2 is ANQGSEA. This CDR3 contains 17 residues. V lost 6 bases to trimming and J lost 0 bases; unmatched junction nucleotides: 6. The CDR3 is CSVGDRGQGSYNSPLHF. The DNA for the CDR3 is TGCAGCGTCGGGGACAGGGGGCAAGGCTCCTATAATTCACCCCTCCACTTT.

This clonotype was seen repeatedly, ten times or more. The chain combines TRBV20-1 with TRBJ2-5; 13 nucleotides agree with TRBD2. The CDR3 sequence is 13 residues long. Germline values: CDR1 DFQATT, CDR2 SNEGSKA (reference sequence). With 6 bases clipped from V and 7 bases from J, the junction kept 5 bases outside the gene matches. The CDR3 here is CSAGTSGTRTQYF. In nucleotides, the CDR3 is TGCAGTGCCGGGACTAGCGGGACCCGGACCCAGTACTTC.

J is TRBJ2-1 and V is TRBV7-9; TRBD1 matches at 8 bases. CDR1 and CDR2 (germline): SEHNR, FQNEAQ (reference sequence). With 4 bases clipped from V and 7 bases from J, the junction kept 3 bases outside the gene matches. This CDR3 spans 13 amino acids. CDR3 in amino acids: CASSSTGVNEQFF. Here the CDR3 DNA reads TGTGCCAGCAGCTCGACAGGGGTAAATGAGCAGTTCTTC.

This clonotype was counted a few times. The rearrangement links TRBV7-3 to TRBJ1-2; 8 positions match TRBD1. Unmatched junction bases numbered 4, after V lost 5 bases and J lost 8 bases. Germline values: CDR1 SGHTA, CDR2 FQGTGA. The CDR3 is 12 residues long. As DNA, the CDR3 is TGTGCCAGCAGCCCCGACAGGGGAGGCTACACCTTC. Protein product: CASSPDRGGYTF. The full variable domain, completed using reference TRBV7-3 and TRBJ1-2, is GAGVSQTPSNKVTEKGKYVELRCDPISGHTALYWYRQSLGQGPEFLIYFQGTGAADDSGLPNDRFFAVRPEGSVSTLKIQRTERGDSAVYLCASSPDRGGYTFGSGTRLTVV.

The rearrangement uses TRBV7-3 and TRBJ2-3; 13 bases line up with TRBD2. Germline V gene data show CDR1 as SGHTA and CDR2 as FQGTGA. V was pared by 5 bases and J by 5 bases, with 7 bases of the junction left unmatched. CDR3 length equals 16 residues. The CDR3 is CASSPTSGGAKDTQYF. The CDR3 DNA sequence: TGTGCCAGCAGCCCCACTAGCGGGGGGGCCAAAGATACGCAGTATTTT. The variable domain in full, with the rest retrieved from reference TRBV7-3 and TRBJ2-3, is GAGVSQTPSNKVTEKGKYVELRCDPISGHTALYWYRQSLGQGPEFLIYFQGTGAADDSGLPNDRFFAVRPEGSVSTLKIQRTERGDSAVYLCASSPTSGGAKDTQYFGPGTRLTVL.

The sample holds many counts of this clonotype. This chain links TRBV7-9 with TRBJ1-2; a possible D gene is TRBD1 (5 bases). V was clipped by 6 bases and J by 4 bases, with 15 bases between them. The CDR3 sequence is 14 residues long. Germline V gene data show CDR1 as SEHNR and CDR2 as FQNEAQ (reference sequence). The CDR3 spells CASSSDGTLYGYTF. CDR3 nucleotides: TGTGCCAGCAGTTCCGACGGGACCCTCTATGGCTACACCTTC. Full variable domain (remainder filled in from reference TRBV7-9 and TRBJ1-2): DTGVSQNPRHKITKRGQNVTFRCDPISEHNRLYWYRQTLGQGPEFLTYFQNEAQLEKSRLLSDRFSAERPKGSFSTLEIQRTEQGDSAMYLCASSSDGTLYGYTFGSGTRLTVV.

This clonotype was seen a few times. The chain recombines TRBV20-1 with TRBJ2-3; 11 bases agree with TRBD2. V shed 8 bases and J 11 bases; nucleotides not matched to a gene: 12. The CDR3 has 13 residues. Germline CDR1 DFQATT, CDR2 SNEGSKA (reference sequence). For the CDR3, the DNA is TGCAGTCATATCTTTGGGACTAGCGGAAGGCAGTATTTT. This encodes CSHIFGTSGRQYF.

The rearrangement joins TRBV30 to TRBJ2-1; D perhaps matches TRBD2 (6 bases). The CDR3 loop spans 15 amino acids. In germline, CDR1 is GTSNPN, CDR2 SVGIG (reference sequence). Trimming took off 0 bases at V and 2 bases at J, with 11 bases between the two ends. CDR3 nucleotides: TGTGCCTGGAGTGTGGGTAGCGGTCCCTACAATGAGCAGTTCTTC. This codes for CAWSVGSGPYNEQFF.

The V and J genes are TRBV5-1 and TRBJ1-1; 10 bases are a match to TRBD1. V lost 3 bases and J lost 8; bases outside the gene matches: 13. The CDR3 runs to 16 residues. Germline V gives CDR1 SGHRS, CDR2 YFSETQ. The CDR3 nucleotides are TGCGCCAGCAGCTGGGGACAGGGGTCTTTCGCATTGGAAGCTTTCTTT. This translates into CASSWGQGSFALEAFF.

The chain has TRBV20-1 and TRBJ2-5, with D perhaps assigned TRBD1 or TRBD2 (5 bases each). Germline V gene data show CDR1 as DFQATT and CDR2 as SNEGSKA (reference sequence). V shed 5 bases and J shed 1 base, with 14 bases lying between them. The CDR3 loop spans 14 amino acids. Here the CDR3 reads CSAGRDGLQETQYF. As DNA, the CDR3 is TGCAGTGCTGGCCGGGACGGACTCCAAGAGACCCAGTACTTC.

The chain carries TRBV5-8 and TRBJ2-3, with D perhaps given as TRBD1 or TRBD2 (5 bases each). V was trimmed by 2 bases and J by 2 bases, leaving 9 bases between them. Germline lookup yields CDR1 SGHTS and CDR2 YDEGEE. The CDR3 is 14 residues long. The CDR3 spells CASSFSGPTDTQYF. The CDR3 DNA is TGTGCCAGCAGCTTCTCGGGGCCCACAGATACGCAGTATTTT.

V usage is TRBV5-1 and J usage is TRBJ1-2, with D unclear. V lost 0 bases and J 4 bases, leaving 10 bases between the germline ends. This CDR3 contains 14 residues. The germline CDR1 and CDR2 sequences are SGHRS and YFSETQ. CDR3 protein: CASSLDGRSYGYTF. CDR3 nucleotide sequence: TGCGCCAGCAGCTTGGACGGCAGATCCTATGGCTACACCTTC.

This clonotype turned up a few times. This chain uses TRBV5-1 with TRBJ2-7; 9 bases line up with TRBD1. CDR1 and CDR2 (germline): SGHRS, YFSETQ. The CDR3 is 14 amino acids. V lost 3 bases, J lost 0 bases, and 1 base stayed unmatched. The CDR3 bases are TGCGCCAGCAGCTGGACAGGGGTCTCCTACGAGCAGTACTTC. Its translation is CASSWTGVSYEQYF.

This clonotype was detected many times. The CDR3 spells CASLGLPGTDTQYF. The DNA of the CDR3 is TGTGCCAGCCTCGGGCTTCCCGGCACAGATACGCAGTATTTT. The chain joins TRBV18 to TRBJ2-3, with D hard to call. Trimming left V 8 bases short and J 1 base short, with 13 bases between. This CDR3 contains 14 residues. Germline lookup yields CDR1 KGHSH and CDR2 LQKENI.

This clonotype was counted ten times or more. The junction shows a germline mismatch at one end, possibly a read error. The V and J genes are TRBV18 and TRBJ2-5; D could derive from TRBD1 or TRBD2 (5 bases each). The CDR3 runs to 12 residues. Germline lookup yields CDR1 KGHSH and CDR2 LQKENI. The CDR3, as DNA: TGTGCCAGCTCACCAGAGGGAACAGGCCTAATCTTC. Amino acid sequence: CASSPEGTGLIF. Full variable domain (rest looked up from reference TRBV18 and TRBJ2-5): NAGVMQNPRHLVRRRGQEARLRCSPMKGHSHVYWYRQLPEEGLKFMVYLQKENIIDESGMPKERFSAEFPKEGPSILRIQQVVRGDSAAYFCASSPEGTGLIFGPGTRLLVL.

This clonotype was seen more than once but under ten times. This rearrangement joins TRBV7-2 to TRBJ1-4; D is uncertain. The CDR3 has 12 amino acids. V was cut by 7 bases and J by 7 bases, with 10 bases left in between. Germline CDR1 is SGHTA and CDR2 is FQGNSA. The CDR3 loop is CASTEQSEKLFF. The CDR3 bases are TGTGCCAGCACCGAGCAAAGTGAAAAACTGTTTTTT.

This clonotype has at least ten counts. DNA for the CDR3: TGTGCCAGCAGTCCGCAGGGGGCGGGAGTGAAAGATACGCAGTATTTT. Amino acid sequence: CASSPQGAGVKDTQYF. The chain joins TRBV6-2 or TRBV6-3 to TRBJ2-3; the D gene is possibly TRBD1 (8 bases). Germline values: CDR1 MNHEY, CDR2 SVGEGT. The CDR3 has 16 amino acids. V was pared by 5 bases and J by 5 bases, with 20 bases between.

This sequence joins TRBV24-1 and TRBJ2-1, with D hard to call. From germline, CDR1 is KGHDR and CDR2 SFDVKD. The CDR3 length is 20 residues. V lost 0 bases, J lost 9 bases, and 29 bases lay in between. In DNA form, the CDR3 reads TGTGCCACCAGTGATTTGCAAGCGACGACGCACATAGGCAATTTCGGTGAGCAGTTCTTC. It encodes CATSDLQATTHIGNFGEQFF.

In this sample, this clonotype turned up many times. The gene calls are TRBV5-1 and TRBJ2-7; either TRBD1 or TRBD2 may fit D (5 bases each). Trimming took 3 bases from V and 1 from J, leaving 14 bases between them. The germline CDR1 and CDR2 sequences are SGHRS and YFSETQ. The CDR3 covers 15 residues. As DNA, the CDR3 is TGCGCCAGCAGCTCCCCACGGGGCCAGTCCTACGAGCAGTACTTC. This codes for CASSSPRGQSYEQYF.

This clonotype was seen ten or more times. This sequence joins TRBV12-3 or TRBV12-4 and TRBJ2-2; no clear D gene. The CDR3 extends over 11 amino acids. V lost 8 bases, J lost 6 bases, and 7 bases lay in between. The chain's CDR3 is CASLEAGELFF. In nucleotides, the CDR3 is TGTGCCAGCCTCGAGGCCGGGGAGCTGTTTTTT.